The 27 T cell receptor beta chains given below trace back to one sample, sequenced in a study of blood T cell repertoires in COVID-19. Assay: immunoSEQ multiplex PCR; the TCRdb copy retains only in-frame clones and omits some. The sample includes around 25,000 clones, about 90% seen only once; the top ten take roughly 27%. The sequenced sample consisted of peripheral blood. The receptors here all came from a human donor with active COVID-19. The donor label of this sample is uncertain.

The chain has TRBV27 and TRBJ1-5, with a tentative D call TRBD1 (5 bases). Deletions cut 8 bases from V and 0 bases from J, with 14 bases between. The CDR3 contains 15 residues. Germline-derived CDR1 and CDR2 are MNHEY and SMNVEV (reference sequence). The CDR3 coding sequence is TGTGCCAGCGCGGCCCAGGGTTATAGCAATCAGCCCCAGCATTTT. Translating gives CASAAQGYSNQPQHF.

This clone was detected a few times. The J gene is TRBJ2-7, the V gene TRBV2, with D hard to call. Germline V gene data show CDR1 as SNHLY and CDR2 as FYNNEI. Trimming pared 6 bases from V and 3 bases from J, leaving 12 bases between. The CDR3 is made up of 13 amino acids. In nucleotides, the CDR3 is TGTGCCAGCAGGCTTGACAACCTCTACGAGCAGTACTTC. Translating it yields CASRLDNLYEQYF.

In its sample, this clone was seen once. This chain connects TRBV19 to TRBJ1-3, with D maybe TRBD1 (6 bases). The CDR3 is 14 amino acids. V was shortened by 3 bases and J by 9 bases, with 15 bases between the two germline ends. The germline CDR1 and CDR2 sequences are LNHDA and SQIVND (reference sequence). This CDR3 is CASSITTQGGTIYF. As DNA, the CDR3 is TGTGCCAGTAGTATCACGACTCAAGGGGGCACCATATATTTT.

The rearrangement uses TRBV5-6 and TRBJ1-4, with 7 bases aligning to TRBD1. V shed 0 bases, J shed 7 bases, and the junction held 6 bases outside the gene matches. The CDR3 covers 15 residues. The V gene's germline CDR1 is SGHDT and CDR2 YYEEEE. The CDR3 protein is CASSLGQGVSEKLFF. CDR3 sequence (DNA): TGTGCCAGCAGCTTGGGGCAGGGGGTGAGTGAAAAACTGTTTTTT.

The V and J genes are TRBV29-1 and TRBJ2-2; tentative D call: TRBD2 (5 bases). This CDR3 comprises 12 residues. Germline CDR1 SQVTM, CDR2 ANQGSEA. V was trimmed by 4 bases and J by 3 bases, leaving 6 bases between them. CDR3 coding DNA: TGCAGCGTTGTCGGGGACACCGGGGAGCTGTTTTTT. Residues: CSVVGDTGELFF.

This chain links TRBV28 with TRBJ2-4, with a possible D match to TRBD2 (5 bases). Looked up from germline, CDR1 is MDHEN and CDR2 is SYDVKM. V was cut by 5 bases and J by 0 bases, with 20 bases left in between. This CDR3 spans 18 amino acids. CDR3 nucleotide sequence: TGTGCCAGCAGTCCACCCGGGATACAACATCTAGCCAAAAACATTCAGTACTTC. Amino acid sequence: CASSPPGIQHLAKNIQYF. The full variable domain, completed using reference TRBV28 and TRBJ2-4, is DVKVTQSSRYLVKRTGEKVFLECVQDMDHENMFWYRQDPGLGLRLIYFSYDVKMKEKGDIPEGYSVSREKKERFSLILESASTNQTSMYLCASSPPGIQHLAKNIQYFGAGTRLSVL.

The rearrangement uses TRBV27 and TRBJ1-6, with D maybe TRBD1 (6 bases). The CDR3 sequence is 16 residues long. The ends were cut back, 7 bases at V and 1 base at J, with 14 bases in the middle. Germline V CDR1 and CDR2: MNHEY, SMNVEV (reference sequence). CDR3 DNA: TGTGCCAGCACAGAGGGGGGGGAATCCTATAATTCACCCCTCCACTTT. It is translated as CASTEGGESYNSPLHF.

V usage is TRBV7-2 and J usage is TRBJ2-5, with TRBD2 as a possible D gene (6 bases). This CDR3 contains 18 residues. V lost 3 bases and J 2 bases, leaving 22 bases between the germline ends. The germline V gene encodes CDR1 SGHTA and CDR2 FQGNSA. CDR3 DNA sequence: TGTGCCAGCAGCTTGGGTCTAGGGGCGGGACGATTACAAGAGACCCAGTACTTC. Translation gives CASSLGLGAGRLQETQYF.

V is TRBV5-4 and J is TRBJ1-2; no clear D. This CDR3 is 13 amino acids long. Germline loops: CDR1 SGHNT, CDR2 YYREEE (reference sequence). Between the trimmed V and J ends, which lost 0 bases and 4 bases, there was a span of 7 bases. CDR3 protein: CASSLGEPYGYTF. Here the CDR3 DNA reads TGTGCCAGCAGCTTGGGGGAGCCCTATGGCTACACCTTC. The variable domain in full, with the rest retrieved from reference TRBV5-4 and TRBJ1-2, is ETGVTQSPTHLIKTRGQQVTLRCSSQSGHNTVSWYQQALGQGPQFIFQYYREEENGRGNFPPRFSGLQFPNYSSELNVNALELDDSALYLCASSLGEPYGYTFGSGTRLTVV.

The rearrangement links TRBV4-2 to TRBJ2-1, with 7 bases identical to TRBD1. V lost 1 base and J lost 7; bases outside the gene matches: 4. This CDR3 comprises 14 residues. In germline, CDR1 is LGHNA, CDR2 YNFKEQ. For the CDR3, the DNA is TGTGCCAGCAGCCAAGGACAGGGTCGGAATGAGCAGTTCTTC. Translating it yields CASSQGQGRNEQFF.

The gene calls are TRBV19 and TRBJ2-7, with D perhaps TRBD2 (5 bases). The CDR3 contains 13 residues. Trimming removed 10 bases from V and 0 bases from J, with 13 bases in between. Per the germline V gene, CDR1 is LNHDA and CDR2 is SQIVND (reference sequence). For the CDR3, the DNA is TGTGCCACCGGGCCTGACTACTCCTACGAGCAGTACTTC. Residues: CATGPDYSYEQYF.

The gene calls are TRBV19 and TRBJ2-2; D not resolved. V shed 6 bases and J shed 3 bases, with 11 bases lying between them. CDR3 length: 14 residues. Germline V gives CDR1 LNHDA, CDR2 SQIVND (reference sequence). CDR3 nucleotide sequence: TGTGCCAGTAGCCCCGCCCCGGACACCGGGGAGCTGTTTTTT. This gives the protein CASSPAPDTGELFF.

The rearrangement joins TRBV6-2 or TRBV6-3 to TRBJ2-3; the match to TRBD2 covers 7 bases. The CDR3 extends over 17 amino acids. The germline V gene encodes CDR1 MNHEY and CDR2 SVGEGT. The V segment lost 2 bases and the J segment 0 bases; nucleotides outside the gene matches: 8. The CDR3 DNA is TGTGCCAGCAGTTACCCCCATAAAGCGGGGAGCACAGATACGCAGTATTTT. Translated: CASSYPHKAGSTDTQYF.

This rearrangement joins TRBV19 to TRBJ2-1, with TRBD2 identical over 11 bases. Trimming took 5 bases from V and 5 from J; bases not matched to a gene: 8. CDR3 length equals 16 residues. CDR1 and CDR2 (germline): LNHDA, SQIVND (reference sequence). In nucleotides, the CDR3 is TGTGCCAGTAGTGCGCGGACTAGCGGGCCGAACAATGAGCAGTTCTTC. The encoded protein is CASSARTSGPNNEQFF.

V and J are TRBV6-5 and TRBJ1-5; 9 bases match TRBD1. This CDR3 is 15 amino acids long. Germline V CDR1 and CDR2: MNHEY, SVGAGI. V lost 8 bases, J lost 3 bases, and 8 bases stayed unmatched. The CDR3 spells CASSRGTGINQPQHF. The CDR3 nucleotides are TGTGCCAGCTCGCGAGGGACAGGGATCAATCAGCCCCAGCATTTT.

Judged by abundance, this clone is large. The chain carries TRBV5-1 and TRBJ2-3, with D maybe TRBD2 (6 bases). The CDR3 consists of 13 residues. Germline V gene data show CDR1 as SGHRS and CDR2 as YFSETQ. Between the trimmed V and J ends, which lost 0 bases and 6 bases, there was a span of 8 bases. CDR3 loop: CASSLVLADTQYF. The CDR3 bases are TGCGCCAGCAGCTTGGTCCTAGCGGATACGCAGTATTTT. The whole variable domain, remainder taken from reference TRBV5-1 and TRBJ2-3, is KAGVTQTPRYLIKTRGQQVTLSCSPISGHRSVSWYQQTPGQGLQFLFEYFSETQRNKGNFPGRFSGRQFSNSRSEMNVSTLELGDSALYLCASSLVLADTQYFGPGTRLTVL.

The genes are TRBV4-2 and TRBJ1-2, with a tentative D call TRBD1 (5 bases). Trimming took 0 bases from V and 4 from J, leaving 15 bases between them. Germline loops: CDR1 LGHNA, CDR2 YNFKEQ. The CDR3 covers 16 residues. CDR3 protein: CASSQDLKPDSYGYTF. CDR3 DNA sequence: TGTGCCAGCAGCCAAGATCTGAAACCCGACAGCTATGGCTACACCTTC.

J is TRBJ2-7 and V is TRBV10-2, with TRBD1 matching 7 bases. CDR1 is WSHSY, CDR2 SAAADI, per germline. The CDR3 runs 16 residues. V shed 7 bases, J shed 2 bases, and the junction held 14 bases outside the gene matches. The DNA for the CDR3 is TGCGCCAGCAAAAAATACCGGGACAGCGCGACCTACGAGCAGTACTTC. This encodes CASKKYRDSATYEQYF.

The V call is TRBV20-1, the J call TRBJ1-1; D is possibly TRBD1 (5 bases). The CDR3 extends over 14 amino acids. Germline CDR1 DFQATT, CDR2 SNEGSKA (reference sequence). V gave up 3 bases and J gave up 2 bases, with 13 bases separating them. The CDR3 bases are TGCAGTGCTAGTGGCAGGGTTCAAAACACTGAAGCTTTCTTT. Protein product: CSASGRVQNTEAFF.

The gene calls are TRBV19 and TRBJ1-5; D call uncertain. The CDR3 contains 13 residues. Trimming removed 3 bases from V and 7 bases from J, with 10 bases in between. Germline CDR1 LNHDA, CDR2 SQIVND (reference sequence). The DNA of the CDR3 is TGTGCCAGTAGTATCGCGAGTCAACAGCCCCAGCATTTT. This encodes CASSIASQQPQHF.

The chain uses TRBV4-2 and TRBJ1-6; no reliable D call. The CDR3 runs to 13 residues. Trimming left V 4 bases short and J 14 bases short, with 15 bases between. Germline V gene sequence: CDR1 LGHNA, CDR2 YNFKEQ. Here the CDR3 DNA reads TGTGCCAGCAGCCCCGGACTGGATTTCTCCCTCCACTTT. It specifies CASSPGLDFSLHF.

The J gene is TRBJ2-1, the V gene TRBV19, with TRBD2 matching over 13 bases. The CDR3 is made up of 15 amino acids. Trimming removed 7 bases from V and 4 bases from J; junction bases left unmatched: 4. CDR1 LNHDA and CDR2 SQIVND come from the germline V gene (reference sequence). The CDR3 loop reads CASKTSGGAYNEQFF. In nucleotides, the CDR3 is TGTGCCAGTAAAACTAGCGGGGGGGCTTACAATGAGCAGTTCTTC.

Here the CDR3 reads CASRGAGTSSYEQYF. In DNA, the CDR3 is TGTGCCAGTCGCGGGGCAGGTACTAGCTCCTACGAGCAGTACTTC. This sequence joins TRBV28 and TRBJ2-7; the D gene is possibly TRBD2 (6 bases). V shed 9 bases and J shed 0 bases, with 18 bases lying between them. This CDR3 is 15 amino acids long. Germline CDR1 is MDHEN and CDR2 is SYDVKM.

The rearrangement links TRBV7-6 to TRBJ2-7, with 10 nucleotides matching TRBD2. The CDR3 extends over 18 amino acids. V was clipped by 4 bases and J by 2 bases; unmatched bases: 14. Germline loops: CDR1 SGHVS, CDR2 FNYEAQ. CDR3 bases: TGTGCCAGCAGCTCGGGGCCTACCCGACTAGCGGGCCCCTACGAGCAGTACTTC. Translated, it gives CASSSGPTRLAGPYEQYF.

The V call is TRBV9, the J call TRBJ1-2; 11 bases align to TRBD1. The CDR3 runs 18 residues. J was trimmed by 1 base and V by 0 bases; bases with no gene match: 8. Germline lookup yields CDR1 SGDLS and CDR2 YYNGEE. CDR3 DNA: TGTGCCAGCAGCGTAGGCGTTACCGGGACAGGGGGTAACTATGGCTACACCTTC. Protein: CASSVGVTGTGGNYGYTF.

This chain connects TRBV5-4 to TRBJ1-1; 8 nucleotides align to TRBD1. CDR1 is SGHNT and CDR2 is YYREEE in the germline V gene (reference sequence). V gave up 1 base and J gave up 4 bases; unmatched junction bases: 0. The CDR3 length is 13 residues. The CDR3 spells CASSLTGGTEAFF. CDR3 DNA sequence: TGTGCCAGCAGCTTGACAGGGGGCACTGAAGCTTTCTTT. The whole variable domain, filled in from reference TRBV5-4 and TRBJ1-1, reads ETGVTQSPTHLIKTRGQQVTLRCSSQSGHNTVSWYQQALGQGPQFIFQYYREEENGRGNFPPRFSGLQFPNYSSELNVNALELDDSALYLCASSLTGGTEAFFGQGTRLTVV.

This clone was picked up a small number of times. CDR3 DNA: TGCGCCAGCAGCCAAGGAATTTCGGGGGAAGTCACTGAAGCTTTCTTT. This gives the protein CASSQGISGEVTEAFF. The V and J genes are TRBV4-3 and TRBJ1-1; a possible D gene is TRBD1 (5 bases). The V gene's germline CDR1 is LGHNA and CDR2 YSLEER. CDR3 size: 16 residues. The germline V and J ends were trimmed by 1 base and 4 bases, with 16 bases remaining between them.